This T cell receptor beta chain comes out of a study of shared clonotypes between healthy human individuals. Sequencing was performed with immunoSEQ multiplex PCR; in TCRdb, only in-frame clones are kept and a portion is missing. The sample contains 2 million to 3 million clones, approximately 94% of which appear only once. The germline gives CDR1 SNHLY, CDR2 FYNNEI. The CDR3 loop spans 15 amino acids. Trimming removed 6 bases from V and 7 bases from J, with 16 bases in between. Sequenced material: naive CD4+ T cells sorted from blood. The subset is: CD45RA+ positively selected. The receptor was derived from a man aged 18 to 29 in good health. The chain joins TRBV2 to TRBJ2-6; D is ambiguous. As DNA, the CDR3 is TGTGCCAGCAGCGGTCAGTCCTCTGATGCCAACGTCCTGACTTTC. Translating it yields CASSGQSSDANVLTF.